The rows below give T cell receptor beta chains drawn from one sample of a study of blood T cell repertoires in COVID-19. TCRdb's table, derived via immunoSEQ multiplex PCR, lists solely in-frame clones and lacks some. The sample consists of 300,000 to 350,000 clones, around 90% of them appearing once. Sequencing was done on a sample of peripheral blood. The receptors derive from a woman aged 40 to 55 with COVID-19, enrolled during active disease. The CDR3 runs from the conserved cysteine through the conserved F or W. The order of the fields is clone size, J gene, V gene, D gene, CDR3 protein, CDR3 DNA. D genes are given only for firm matches. Size tells how often a clone was seen (once, few, many) or the class of an expanded clone, and some rows leave it out.

clone size: .; J gene: TRBJ2-1; V gene: TRBV5-4; D gene: TRBD2; CDR3 protein: CASSRTSGSNEQFF; CDR3 DNA: TGTGCCAGCAGCCGGACTAGCGGGTCCAATGAGCAGTTCTTC
clone size: .; J gene: TRBJ1-1; V gene: TRBV7-8; D gene: .; CDR3 protein: CASSLGPLGNTEAFF; CDR3 DNA: TGTGCCAGCAGCTTGGGCCCCCTGGGGAACACTGAAGCTTTCTTT
clone size: .; J gene: TRBJ1-3; V gene: TRBV28; D gene: TRBD1; CDR3 protein: CASSHPGQGVVRPGNTIYF; CDR3 DNA: TGTGCCAGCAGTCACCCGGGACAGGGGGTCGTAAGACCTGGAAACACCATATATTTT
clone size: .; J gene: TRBJ1-2; V gene: TRBV7-9; D gene: .; CDR3 protein: CASSSLRGKHYGYTF; CDR3 DNA: TGTGCCAGCAGCTCCTTAAGGGGGAAACACTATGGCTACACCTTC
clone size: .; J gene: TRBJ2-1; V gene: TRBV9; D gene: TRBD2; CDR3 protein: CASSPPRSGSSDEQFF; CDR3 DNA: TGTGCCAGCAGCCCACCCCGTAGCGGGAGTTCAGATGAGCAGTTCTTC
clone size: .; J gene: TRBJ1-3; V gene: TRBV25-1; D gene: .; CDR3 protein: CASTQAENTIYF; CDR3 DNA: TGTGCCAGCACACAGGCGGAGAACACCATATATTTT
clone size: .; J gene: TRBJ2-3; V gene: TRBV2; D gene: TRBD2; CDR3 protein: CASSLSGRDTDTQYF; CDR3 DNA: TGTGCCAGCAGTCTTAGCGGGAGGGACACAGATACGCAGTATTTT
clone size: .; J gene: TRBJ1-2; V gene: TRBV18; D gene: TRBD1; CDR3 protein: CASSPTDNWTGRGGYTF; CDR3 DNA: TGTGCCAGCTCACCGACAGATAATTGGACAGGGAGAGGTGGCTACACCTTC
clone size: once; J gene: TRBJ2-1; V gene: TRBV18; D gene: TRBD2; CDR3 protein: CASSPVTSGYNEQFF; CDR3 DNA: TGTGCCAGCTCACCAGTCACTAGCGGATACAATGAGCAGTTCTTC
clone size: .; J gene: TRBJ1-5; V gene: TRBV19; D gene: TRBD1; CDR3 protein: CASGLRDRGNQPQHF; CDR3 DNA: TGTGCCAGCGGCCTGAGGGACAGGGGGAATCAGCCCCAGCATTTT
clone size: .; J gene: TRBJ1-1; V gene: TRBV5-1; D gene: .; CDR3 protein: CASSPLQVPNTEAFF; CDR3 DNA: TGCGCCAGCAGCCCCCTCCAGGTCCCGAACACTGAAGCTTTCTTT
clone size: .; J gene: TRBJ1-4; V gene: TRBV10-3; D gene: .; CDR3 protein: CAISESTGANEKLFF; CDR3 DNA: TGTGCCATCAGTGAGTCGACCGGGGCTAATGAAAAACTGTTTTTT
clone size: .; J gene: TRBJ1-4; V gene: TRBV2; D gene: TRBD1; CDR3 protein: CASRNGTGEEKLFF; CDR3 DNA: TGTGCCAGCAGAAACGGGACAGGGGAGGAAAAACTGTTTTTT
clone size: .; J gene: TRBJ1-1; V gene: TRBV15; D gene: .; CDR3 protein: CATSRDLWEGAFF; CDR3 DNA: TGTGCCACCAGCAGAGATCTGTGGGAGGGGGCTTTCTTT
clone size: .; J gene: TRBJ2-1; V gene: TRBV9; D gene: .; CDR3 protein: CASSVAGAVTYNEQFF; CDR3 DNA: TGTGCCAGCAGCGTGGCGGGGGCTGTAACCTACAATGAGCAGTTCTTC
clone size: .; J gene: TRBJ1-1; V gene: TRBV7-2; D gene: TRBD1; CDR3 protein: CASSRQGLNTEAFF; CDR3 DNA: TGTGCCAGCAGCAGACAGGGTTTGAACACTGAAGCTTTCTTT